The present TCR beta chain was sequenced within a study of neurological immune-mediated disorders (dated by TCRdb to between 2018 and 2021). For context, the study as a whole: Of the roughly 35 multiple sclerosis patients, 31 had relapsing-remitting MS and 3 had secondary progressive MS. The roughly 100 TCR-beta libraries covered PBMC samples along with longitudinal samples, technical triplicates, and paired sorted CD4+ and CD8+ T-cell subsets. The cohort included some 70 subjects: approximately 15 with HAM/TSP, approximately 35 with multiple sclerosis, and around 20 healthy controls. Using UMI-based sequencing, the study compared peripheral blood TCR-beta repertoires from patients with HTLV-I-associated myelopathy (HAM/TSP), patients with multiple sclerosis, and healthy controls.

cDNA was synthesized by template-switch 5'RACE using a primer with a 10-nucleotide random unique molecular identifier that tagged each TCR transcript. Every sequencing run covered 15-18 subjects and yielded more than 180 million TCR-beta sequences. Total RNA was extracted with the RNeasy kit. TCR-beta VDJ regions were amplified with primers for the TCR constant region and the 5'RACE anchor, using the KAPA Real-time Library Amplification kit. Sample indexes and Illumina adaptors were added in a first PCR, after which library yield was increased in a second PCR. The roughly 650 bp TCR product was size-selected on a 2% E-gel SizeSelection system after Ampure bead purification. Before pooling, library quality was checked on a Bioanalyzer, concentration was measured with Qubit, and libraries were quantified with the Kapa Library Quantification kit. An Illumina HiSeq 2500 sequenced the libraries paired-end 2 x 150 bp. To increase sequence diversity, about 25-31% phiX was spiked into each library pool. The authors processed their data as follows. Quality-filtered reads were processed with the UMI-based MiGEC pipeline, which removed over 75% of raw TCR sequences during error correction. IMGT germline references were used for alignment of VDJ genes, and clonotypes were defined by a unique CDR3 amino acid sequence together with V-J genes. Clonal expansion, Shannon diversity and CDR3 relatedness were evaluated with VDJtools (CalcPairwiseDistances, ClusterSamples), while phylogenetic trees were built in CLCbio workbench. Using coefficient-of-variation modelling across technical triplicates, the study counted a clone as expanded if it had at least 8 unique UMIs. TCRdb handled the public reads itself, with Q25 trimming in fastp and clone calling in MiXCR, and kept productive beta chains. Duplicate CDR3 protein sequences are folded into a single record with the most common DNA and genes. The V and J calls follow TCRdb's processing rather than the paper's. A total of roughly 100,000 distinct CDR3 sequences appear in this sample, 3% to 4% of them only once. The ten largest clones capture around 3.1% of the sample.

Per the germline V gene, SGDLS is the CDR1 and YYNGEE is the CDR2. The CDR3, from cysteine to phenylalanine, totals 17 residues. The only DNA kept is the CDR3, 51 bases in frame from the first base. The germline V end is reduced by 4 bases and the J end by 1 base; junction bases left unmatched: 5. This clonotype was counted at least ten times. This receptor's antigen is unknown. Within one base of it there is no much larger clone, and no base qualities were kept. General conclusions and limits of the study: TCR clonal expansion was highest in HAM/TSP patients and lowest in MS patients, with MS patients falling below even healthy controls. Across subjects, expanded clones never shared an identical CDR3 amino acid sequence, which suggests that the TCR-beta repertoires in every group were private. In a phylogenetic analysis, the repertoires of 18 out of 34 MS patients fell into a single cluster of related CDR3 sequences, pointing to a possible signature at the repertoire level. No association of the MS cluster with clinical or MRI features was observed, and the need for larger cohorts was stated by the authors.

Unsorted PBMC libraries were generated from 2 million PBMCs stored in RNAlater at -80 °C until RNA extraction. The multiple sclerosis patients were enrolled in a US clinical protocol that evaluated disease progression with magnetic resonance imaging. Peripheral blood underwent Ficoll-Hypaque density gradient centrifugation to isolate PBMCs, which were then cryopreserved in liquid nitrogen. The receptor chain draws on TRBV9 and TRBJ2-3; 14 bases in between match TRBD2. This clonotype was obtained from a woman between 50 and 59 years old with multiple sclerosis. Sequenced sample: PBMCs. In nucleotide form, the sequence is TGTGCCAGCAGCTCCGAGGGACTAGCGGGGGGCACAGATACGCAGTATTTT. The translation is CASSSEGLAGGTDTQYF.